This paragraph reports one T cell receptor (beta chain). The sample comes from a study of blood T cell repertoires in COVID-19. The CDR3 length is 13 residues. J was trimmed by 4 bases and V by 6 bases; bases with no gene match: 3. In germline, CDR1 is MDHEN, CDR2 SYDVKM. Some clones are missing from TCRdb's copy, which holds only in-frame ones; the method was immunoSEQ multiplex PCR. Of approximately 240,000 clones listed, approximately 79% are singletons. The chain couples TRBV28 to TRBJ1-5; 7 positions match TRBD1. The clonotype was recovered from an elderly woman with active or convalescent COVID-19. Material: peripheral blood. CDR3 sequence (DNA): TGTGCCAGCAGGACAGGGCGGAATCAGCCCCAGCATTTT. Protein: CASRTGRNQPQHF.